The rows below give T cell receptor beta chains drawn from one sample of a study of blood T cell repertoires in COVID-19. Method: immunoSEQ multiplex PCR; TCRdb's copy keeps in-frame clones and lacks some. This sample has some 220,000 clones, with about 83% found just once. The specimen sequenced was peripheral blood. These receptors originate from a woman in her twenties or thirties with COVID-19, enrolled during active disease. CDR3s include the opening cysteine and the closing phenylalanine or tryptophan. The D gene is left open where the match is weak. Size tells how often a clone was seen (once, few, many) or the class of an expanded clone, and some rows leave it out.

D gene,CDR3 length,V gene,J gene,clone size,CDR3 DNA,CDR3 protein
.,12,TRBV7-8,TRBJ2-7,.,TGTGCCAGCAGCCCCCCGTCGGACGAGCAGTACTTC,CASSPPSDEQYF
TRBD1,16,TRBV7-2,TRBJ2-7,.,TGTGCCAGCAGCTTAGGCTGGGGACAGGGCTCCTACGAGCAGTACTTC,CASSLGWGQGSYEQYF
.,15,TRBV9,TRBJ1-1,.,TGTGCCAGCAGCTCCCAGACAGGACTGAACACTGAAGCTTTCTTT,CASSSQTGLNTEAFF
TRBD1,13,TRBV6-5,TRBJ1-1,.,TGTGCCAGCAGTTTAACAGGGGCGGCTGAAGCTTTCTTT,CASSLTGAAEAFF
.,15,TRBV29-1,TRBJ1-2,.,TGCAGCGTTGAGCTACGGGACACCTCTAACTATGGCTACACCTTC,CSVELRDTSNYGYTF
.,15,TRBV3-1/TRBV3-2,TRBJ1-3,.,TGTGCCAGCAGCCCCGGGACTGACTCTGGAAACACCATATATTTT,CASSPGTDSGNTIYF
.,14,TRBV5-5,TRBJ1-3,.,TGTGCCAGCAGCTTGACAGCGGCTGGAAACACCATATATTTT,CASSLTAAGNTIYF
TRBD2,14,TRBV30,TRBJ2-1,once,TGTGCCTGGACCCGCGGGGGTGATTACAATGAGCAGTTCTTC,CAWTRGGDYNEQFF
TRBD1,14,TRBV5-1,TRBJ2-1,.,TGCGCCAGCAGCTTGACAGGGGGCAGGAATGAGCAGTTCTTC,CASSLTGGRNEQFF
TRBD1,16,TRBV9,TRBJ2-3,once,TGTGCCAGCAGCGTAGGAGGACAGGGCCCTGGAGATACGCAGTATTTT,CASSVGGQGPGDTQYF
TRBD1,14,TRBV5-4,TRBJ1-4,few,TGTGCCAGCAGCCCAGACAGGGGTGGTGAAAAACTGTTTTTT,CASSPDRGGEKLFF
TRBD2,18,TRBV24-1,TRBJ2-4,.,TGTGCCTCTTTTACCGGGACTAGCGGGAGGGCGAGTGGAAACATTCAGTACTTC,CASFTGTSGRASGNIQYF
.,12,TRBV29-1,TRBJ1-1,few,TGCAGCGTTGAAGCAGAGAACACTGAAGCTTTCTTT,CSVEAENTEAFF
.,12,TRBV2,TRBJ2-3,many,TGTGCCAGCAGTGGGGGGCCAGATACGCAGTATTTT,CASSGGPDTQYF
TRBD1,15,TRBV24-1,TRBJ1-3,.,TGTGCCACCAGTGATTCAGGGGGCGCCGGAAACACCATATATTTT,CATSDSGGAGNTIYF
.,16,TRBV28,TRBJ1-3,.,TGTGCCAGCATTTCCCACCGAGGGACTGCTAATGAGGATATATATTTT,CASISHRGTANEDIYF
TRBD1,14,TRBV6-5,TRBJ1-5,few,TGTGCCAGCAGCTGGACAGGGTATGATCAGCCCCAGCATTTT,CASSWTGYDQPQHF
TRBD2,14,TRBV7-2,TRBJ2-7,.,TGTGCCAGCAGCCTGGGAGGGGACGCCTACGAGCAGTACTTC,CASSLGGDAYEQYF